This T cell receptor (beta chain) was observed in a study of T cells after yellow fever vaccination. Study observations and caveats: Post-booster repertoires again held most primary-vaccination clones (about 96% CD4, 85% to 90% CD8).

TCRdb reprocessed the 5' RACE reads with MiXCR, giving one entry per CDR3 protein. The sample consists of hundreds of thousands of distinct CDR3 sequences, less than 15% of them appearing once. This CDR3 comprises 12 residues. Between the trimmed V and J ends, which lost 6 bases and 4 bases, there was a span of 11 bases. CDR1 and CDR2 from the germline V gene are SQVTM and ANQGSEA. Turning to this clonotype: The antigen remains undetermined.

This sequence joins TRBV29-1 and TRBJ2-3; D call uncertain. Sequences were derived from PBMCs, sampled on the day of the yellow fever booster vaccination. The sequence was obtained from a man aged 25-40 years who received the YFV17D yellow fever vaccine. In nucleotides, the CDR3 is TGCAGCGTCCAGCGAGGCTCAGATACGCAGTATTTT. Amino acid sequence: CSVQRGSDTQYF.